The next 24 T cell receptor beta chains were all read from a single sample in a study of T cell responses to AZD1222 COVID-19 vaccine. TCRdb's table, derived via immunoSEQ multiplex PCR, lists solely in-frame clones and lacks some. The sample has 100,000 or so clones, roughly 80% seen once. This sample comprised peripheral blood, obtained on day 0 of AZD1222 vaccination. All receptors derive from an adult in good health.

This rearrangement joins TRBV7-2 to TRBJ2-3; the match to TRBD2 covers 11 bases. Germline V gene sequence: CDR1 SGHTA, CDR2 FQGNSA. The CDR3 is 15 residues long. With 5 bases clipped from V and 5 bases from J, the junction kept 6 bases outside the gene matches. This CDR3 is CASSPRGLAVDTQYF. CDR3 nucleotide sequence: TGTGCCAGCAGCCCGAGGGGACTAGCGGTAGATACGCAGTATTTT.

The rearrangement links TRBV5-8 to TRBJ1-5; D unclear. This CDR3 has 12 residues. With 10 bases removed from V and 4 bases from J, the gap between germline ends came to 12 bases. Germline V gene sequence: CDR1 SGHTS, CDR2 YDEGEE. CDR3 region: CAGTTRNQPQHF. The CDR3 nucleotides are TGTGCCGGCACGACACGTAATCAGCCCCAGCATTTT.

The chain is built from TRBV6-5 and TRBJ2-1; the match to TRBD2 covers 10 bases. V dropped 3 bases and J dropped 12; count of bases not matched to a gene: 8. This CDR3 has 14 amino acids. The germline gives CDR1 MNHEY, CDR2 SVGAGI. The CDR3 DNA follows: TGTGCCAGCAGTTATCGATCTAGCGGGAGAGGGCAGTTCTTC. It yields the protein CASSYRSSGRGQFF.

J is TRBJ1-5 and V is TRBV6-2 or TRBV6-3; D may be TRBD1 (5 bases). Trimming pared 0 bases from V and 2 bases from J, leaving 14 bases between. The germline CDR1 and CDR2 sequences are MNHEY and SVGEGT. The CDR3 covers 17 residues. The CDR3 DNA reads TGTGCCAGCAGTTACTCGAGTTTCAGAGGGGGCAATCAGCCCCAGCATTTT. Encoded protein: CASSYSSFRGGNQPQHF.

The chain is built from TRBV3-1 (or the pseudogene TRBV3-2) and TRBJ1-2; the D gene is possibly TRBD1 (6 bases). CDR1 LGHDT and CDR2 YNNKEL come from the germline V gene (reference sequence). This CDR3 spans 15 amino acids. Between the trimmed V and J ends, which lost 2 bases and 8 bases, there was a span of 18 bases. DNA for the CDR3: TGTGCCAGCAGCCAAAAGGGGGGCGAATCGCGAGGCTACACCTTC. Protein product: CASSQKGGESRGYTF.

This sequence joins TRBV14 and TRBJ1-6, with D hard to call. Trimming removed 3 bases at V and 3 bases at J, with 6 bases between. CDR3 length equals 14 residues. Per the germline V gene, CDR1 is SGHDN and CDR2 is FVKESK. The CDR3 DNA reads as TGTGCCAGCAGCCAGGGTCTCTATAATTCACCCCTCCACTTT. As protein: CASSQGLYNSPLHF.

This chain joins TRBV15 and TRBJ1-1; TRBD1 is a possible D gene (6 bases). Germline V gene sequence: CDR1 LNHNV, CDR2 YYDKDF (reference sequence). V shed 6 bases and J shed 4 bases, with 15 bases lying between them. CDR3 size: 14 residues. CDR3 in amino acids: CATRGGREATEAFF. The CDR3 nucleotides are TGTGCCACCAGAGGGGGGAGGGAAGCCACTGAAGCTTTCTTT.

The count of this clone is one. The chain carries TRBV6-5 and TRBJ1-5; 7 bases map to TRBD1. After removal of 0 bases from V and 4 bases from J, the junction contained 3 bases not matched to a gene. Germline CDR1 and CDR2: MNHEY and SVGAGI. The CDR3 runs 15 residues. The CDR3, as DNA: TGTGCCAGCAGTTACTCGGGGACAGCGAATCAGCCCCAGCATTTT. It encodes CASSYSGTANQPQHF.

The gene calls are TRBV11-2 and TRBJ2-5; TRBD1 might be the D (6 bases). Trimming took 1 base from V and 4 from J, leaving 10 bases between them. The CDR3 spans 14 residues. Germline V lookup: CDR1 SGHAT, CDR2 FQNNGV. CDR3 region: CASSLVGQSETQYF. CDR3 nucleotide sequence: TGTGCCAGCAGCTTAGTTGGACAGTCAGAGACCCAGTACTTC.

This chain connects TRBV9 to TRBJ1-6, with D perhaps TRBD1 (5 bases). V lost 3 bases, J lost 9 bases, and 25 bases lay in between. The germline gives CDR1 SGDLS, CDR2 YYNGEE. The CDR3 runs to 18 residues. The CDR3 DNA reads TGTGCCAGCAGCGCCACTGACCAGCGGGGGGGTGAGAGTTCACCCCTCCACTTT. Translation: CASSATDQRGGESSPLHF.

The rearrangement links TRBV14 to TRBJ1-4, with TRBD1 as a possible D gene (6 bases). The CDR3 loop spans 16 amino acids. Trimming stripped 0 bases from V and 8 bases from J, with 16 bases between. Germline V lookup: CDR1 SGHDN, CDR2 FVKESK. Here the CDR3 reads CASSQDEAGAREKLFF. The CDR3 bases are TGTGCCAGCAGCCAAGATGAGGCAGGGGCCAGGGAAAAACTGTTTTTT. The full variable domain, rest sourced from reference TRBV14 and TRBJ1-4, is EAGVTQFPSHSVIEKGQTVTLRCDPISGHDNLYWYRRVMGKEIKFLLHFVKESKQDESGMPNNRFLAERTGGTYSTLKVQPAELEDSGVYFCASSQDEAGAREKLFFGSGTQLSVL.

The V call is TRBV9, the J call TRBJ2-3; 7 bases fit TRBD2. V gave up 2 bases and J gave up 0 bases; unmatched junction bases: 6. The germline CDR1 and CDR2 sequences are SGDLS and YYNGEE. The CDR3 contains 16 residues. CDR3 coding DNA: TGTGCCAGCAGCGTCCGCGGGGGATCTAGCACAGATACGCAGTATTTT. Its protein product is CASSVRGGSSTDTQYF.

The CDR3 reads CASSSQGGGANVLTF. The DNA of the CDR3 is TGTGCCAGCAGTTCACAGGGGGGAGGGGCCAACGTCCTGACTTTC. The chain joins TRBV28 to TRBJ2-6; 8 positions agree with TRBD1. Germline V gene data show CDR1 as MDHEN and CDR2 as SYDVKM. The CDR3 has 15 amino acids. The J segment lost 4 bases and the V segment lost 4 bases, leaving 3 bases of the junction unmatched.

This clone was seen once. V usage is TRBV9 and J usage is TRBJ1-2; 7 nucleotides line up with TRBD1. V lost 3 bases, J lost 7 bases, and 3 bases stayed unmatched. This CDR3 region has 12 residues. The V gene's germline CDR1 is SGDLS and CDR2 YYNGEE. This CDR3 is CASSARGTGYTF. The CDR3 DNA is TGTGCCAGCAGCGCCAGGGGGACTGGCTACACCTTC.

V usage is TRBV5-1 and J usage is TRBJ2-1, with D possibly being TRBD1 (6 bases). The CDR3 is 15 amino acids. V lost 3 bases, J lost 5 bases, and 15 bases lay in between. The germline CDR1 and CDR2 sequences are SGHRS and YFSETQ. CDR3 region: CASSSSAGVNNEQFF. The CDR3 DNA is TGCGCCAGCAGCTCTTCTGCAGGGGTTAACAATGAGCAGTTCTTC. Complete variable domain (other parts from reference TRBV5-1 and TRBJ2-1): KAGVTQTPRYLIKTRGQQVTLSCSPISGHRSVSWYQQTPGQGLQFLFEYFSETQRNKGNFPGRFSGRQFSNSRSEMNVSTLELGDSALYLCASSSSAGVNNEQFFGPGTRLTVL.

This rearrangement joins TRBV19 to TRBJ1-5; unclear D gene. This CDR3 contains 14 residues. V lost 3 bases, J lost 0 bases, and 6 bases lay in between. The germline CDR1 and CDR2 sequences are LNHDA and SQIVND (reference sequence). The chain's CDR3 is CASSMYSSNQPQHF. CDR3 bases: TGTGCCAGTAGTATGTACAGTAGCAATCAGCCCCAGCATTTT.

The V and J genes are TRBV19 and TRBJ2-5; unclear D gene. The germline V and J ends were trimmed by 6 bases and 5 bases, with 16 bases remaining between them. Germline V gene sequence: CDR1 LNHDA, CDR2 SQIVND (reference sequence). The CDR3 is 14 amino acids. CDR3 region: CASSLSWAEETQYF. For the CDR3, the DNA is TGTGCCAGTAGCCTAAGCTGGGCGGAGGAGACCCAGTACTTC.

This CDR3 reads CASSPDGNGYGYTF. Here the CDR3 DNA reads TGTGCCAGCAGTCCCGACGGGAACGGCTATGGCTACACCTTC. V is TRBV28 and J is TRBJ1-2; no clear D gene. CDR1 is MDHEN and CDR2 is SYDVKM in the germline V gene. This CDR3 spans 14 amino acids. The V and J ends lost 5 bases and 4 bases respectively, with 14 bases between them.

The chain carries TRBV5-6 and TRBJ1-2, with 8 bases fitting TRBD1. This CDR3 has 14 amino acids. J lost 2 bases, V lost 0 bases, and 0 bases had no gene match. Per the germline V gene, CDR1 is SGHDT and CDR2 is YYEEEE. The CDR3 spells CASSLDRGNYGYTF. The CDR3 bases are TGTGCCAGCAGCTTGGACAGGGGGAACTATGGCTACACCTTC.

The chain uses TRBV19 and TRBJ2-3; possible D gene TRBD1, 6 bases. CDR3 length: 12 residues. CDR1 LNHDA and CDR2 SQIVND come from the germline V gene (reference sequence). V lost 10 bases, J lost 6 bases, and 14 bases lay in between. CDR3 residues: CATLLRGDTQYF. The CDR3, as DNA: TGTGCCACCCTCCTGAGGGGGGATACGCAGTATTTT. The full variable domain, rest sourced from reference TRBV19 and TRBJ2-3, is DGGITQSPKYLFRKEGQNVTLSCEQNLNHDAMYWYRQDPGQGLRLIYYSQIVNDFQKGDIAEGYSVSREKKESFPLTVTSAQKNPTAFYLCATLLRGDTQYFGPGTRLTVL.

Only one count was recorded for this clone. The gene calls are TRBV2 and TRBJ2-1, with 7 bases identical to TRBD1. There are 16 residues in the CDR3. Germline loops: CDR1 SNHLY, CDR2 FYNNEI. Trimming removed 3 bases from V and 3 bases from J; junction bases left unmatched: 8. CDR3 amino acids: CASSESAGGHYNEQFF. The DNA of the CDR3 is TGTGCCAGCAGTGAGTCAGCAGGGGGTCACTACAATGAGCAGTTCTTC.

This chain joins TRBV7-2 and TRBJ1-6; no clear D gene. Germline CDR1 SGHTA, CDR2 FQGNSA. Between the trimmed V and J ends, which lost 5 bases and 4 bases, there was a span of 9 bases. The CDR3 contains 14 residues. CDR3 DNA sequence: TGTGCCAGCAGCCCCGGGGTATATAATTCACCCCTCCACTTT. It yields the protein CASSPGVYNSPLHF.

The chain joins TRBV27 to TRBJ1-5; D unresolved. This CDR3 comprises 13 residues. Per germline, CDR1 MNHEY and CDR2 SMNVEV (reference sequence). The V and J ends lost 2 bases and 4 bases respectively, with 6 bases between them. The CDR3 loop is CASSLTLNQPQHF. As DNA, the CDR3 is TGTGCCAGCAGTTTAACTTTGAATCAGCCCCAGCATTTT.

The chain uses TRBV7-2 and TRBJ2-1; 12 nucleotides agree with TRBD2. This CDR3 is built from 15 residues. Germline trimming cut 3 bases from V and 9 bases from J; bases unmatched to any gene: 6. The germline CDR1 and CDR2 sequences are SGHTA and FQGNSA. CDR3 protein: CASSFDTSGGFEQFF. In DNA form, the CDR3 reads TGTGCCAGCAGCTTCGACACTAGCGGGGGGTTTGAGCAGTTCTTC.